A single sample gave rise to the 9 T cell receptor beta chains below, sequenced in a study of OX40 agonist ivuxolimab in advanced cancers. The protocol was immunoSEQ multiplex PCR, while the TCRdb copy is restricted to in-frame clones and leaves out a portion. Of around 100,000 clones in the sample, 90% to 96% were seen once. This specimen was CD4+ or CD8+ T cells sorted from blood, taken in a trial of the OX40 agonist ivuxolimab. These receptors were obtained from an adult with an advanced solid tumor such as melanoma, head and neck, liver or kidney cancer.

The chain uses TRBV28 and TRBJ2-3; possible D gene TRBD2, 6 bases. Germline loops: CDR1 MDHEN, CDR2 SYDVKM. The V and J ends lost 3 bases and 2 bases respectively, with 12 bases between them. The CDR3 has 15 amino acids. CDR3 sequence: CASSFRGADTDTQYF. The CDR3 DNA is TGTGCCAGCAGTTTTCGCGGGGCCGACACAGATACGCAGTATTTT.

The V and J genes are TRBV5-4 and TRBJ2-1; no clear D. CDR1 is SGHNT and CDR2 is YYREEE in the germline V gene (reference sequence). The V gene lost 0 bases and the J gene lost 4 bases, with 5 bases spanning the gap. The CDR3 spans 13 residues. The CDR3 DNA follows: TGTGCCAGCAGCTTGGGCAGTTACAATGAGCAGTTCTTC. Translated: CASSLGSYNEQFF.

J is TRBJ1-6 and V is TRBV2; 9 nucleotides line up with TRBD1. Germline V gene data show CDR1 as SNHLY and CDR2 as FYNNEI. V trimming: 6 bases; J trimming: 6 bases; junction bases outside the gene matches: 12. The CDR3 runs 17 residues. CDR3 sequence (DNA): TGTGCCAGCAGCACCGCAACCGGGACAGGGCTTAATTCACCCCTCCACTTT. Amino acid sequence: CASSTATGTGLNSPLHF. The complete variable domain, with remaining parts taken from reference TRBV2 and TRBJ1-6, reads EPEVTQTPSHQVTQMGQEVILRCVPISNHLYFYWYRQILGQKVEFLVSFYNNEISEKSEIFDDQFSVERPDGSNFTLKIRSTKLEDSAMYFCASSTATGTGLNSPLHFGNGTRLTVT.

This chain links TRBV19 with TRBJ2-7, with 10 bases that match TRBD2. Germline CDR1 is LNHDA and CDR2 is SQIVND (reference sequence). The CDR3 extends over 15 amino acids. V shed 5 bases, J shed 4 bases, and the junction held 8 bases outside the gene matches. In DNA form, the CDR3 reads TGTGCCAGTAGTCCCGGGACTAGCGCGAATTACGAGCAGTACTTC. It encodes CASSPGTSANYEQYF.

The chain uses TRBV5-4 and TRBJ2-7; 13 nucleotides align to TRBD2. This CDR3 contains 16 residues. CDR1 SGHNT and CDR2 YYREEE come from the germline V gene (reference sequence). V shed 3 bases and J 5 bases; nucleotides not matched to a gene: 8. The CDR3 loop reads CASSSYTSGRGDEQYF. In DNA form, the CDR3 reads TGTGCCAGCAGCTCCTATACTAGCGGGAGGGGCGACGAGCAGTACTTC.

The V gene is TRBV6-5, the J gene TRBJ1-5; D may be TRBD1 (6 bases). Looked up from germline, CDR1 is MNHEY and CDR2 is SVGAGI. The CDR3 runs 14 residues. V lost 6 bases to trimming and J lost 9 bases, with 18 bases between them. CDR3: CASSIQGAGGPQHF. As DNA, the CDR3 is TGTGCCAGCAGCATACAGGGAGCCGGGGGGCCCCAGCATTTT.

The gene calls are TRBV6-4 and TRBJ2-7; either TRBD1 or TRBD2 may fit D (5 bases each). V was shortened by 2 bases and J by 3 bases, with 11 bases between the two germline ends. The germline V gene encodes CDR1 MRHNA and CDR2 SNTAGT. The CDR3 length is 14 residues. CDR3 loop: CASSDRDGLYEQYF. The DNA for the CDR3 is TGTGCCAGCAGTGACCGGGACGGACTCTACGAGCAGTACTTC.

The chain recombines TRBV27 with TRBJ1-5; D unresolved. The germline gives CDR1 MNHEY, CDR2 SMNVEV (reference sequence). V was clipped by 2 bases and J by 7 bases, with 9 bases between them. The CDR3 is 13 amino acids. The CDR3 DNA reads as TGTGCCAGCAGTTTACAAACCAAGCAGCCCCAGCATTTT. This encodes CASSLQTKQPQHF.

This chain uses TRBV6-1 with TRBJ2-7; no reliable D call. Per germline, CDR1 MNHNS and CDR2 SASEGT. The CDR3 has 13 amino acids. V was clipped by 4 bases and J by 3 bases, with 10 bases between them. The CDR3 region is CASSGIDIYEQYF. CDR3 coding DNA: TGTGCCAGCAGTGGAATAGATATCTACGAGCAGTACTTC.